This T cell receptor beta chain was sequenced for a study of cytomegalovirus exposure and HLA in healthy donors. On this clone: Its antigen is not identified.

In the PCR, 60 Vbeta and 13 Jbeta primers were used. Sequencing was performed with immunoSEQ multiplex PCR; in TCRdb, only in-frame clones are kept and a portion is missing. Its clone listing holds some 110,000 clones. Study-wide results and limits: In vitro testing confirmed a few CMV-associated chains as specific for CMV antigens. Analysis was performed later, and it showed HLA-associated TCR beta chains to be more clonally expanded than equally common others.

The receptor was derived from a man between 25 and 39 years old in good health and CMV-seronegative. Sample: PBMCs.

CDR3 residues: CASNARGPRETQYF. The CDR3 region has the DNA TGTGCCAGCAACGCGAGGGGGCCGAGAGAGACCCAGTACTTC. The V gene is TRBV7-2, the J gene TRBJ2-5; 7 nucleotides line up with TRBD1. Germline-derived CDR1 and CDR2 are SGHTA and FQGNSA. V dropped 7 bases and J dropped 4; count of bases not matched to a gene: 9. CDR3 length: 14 amino acids.